This T cell receptor beta chain was sequenced for a study of shared T cell receptors in the human thymus. Only in-frame clones appear in the TCRdb table, and some are missing; sequencing was by immunoSEQ multiplex PCR. The sample lists hundreds of thousands of clones; roughly 90% were seen once. The V gene's germline CDR1 is SGHRS and CDR2 YFSETQ. This CDR3 contains 14 residues. The trim removed 4 bases at V and 5 bases at J, leaving 8 bases unmatched. These data are also associated with another study on human thymus T cells.

This chain uses TRBV5-1 with TRBJ2-5, with 7 bases lining up with TRBD1. This receptor was obtained from a boy under two years old with a congenital heart defect. Material: thymocytes. The CDR3: CASSRGQRRETQYF. CDR3 bases: TGCGCCAGCAGCCGGGGACAGAGAAGGGAGACCCAGTACTTC.